This T cell receptor beta chain was observed in a study of glioma-infiltrating T cells. TCR alpha and beta CDR3 regions were amplified from RNA using iRepertoire nested multiplex PCR. One-step reverse transcription and amplification started from roughly 100-400 ng of tissue mRNA or PBMC total RNA. TCRdb independently ran MiXCR on the multiplex PCR reads; one entry per CDR3 protein. The sample carries tens of thousands of distinct CDR3 sequences, about 25% recorded once. Study-level findings and limits: CDR3 overlap between tissue and blood was very small. Non-neoplastic patients had below-expected tissue-blood divergence, while all gliomas exceeded expectation.

This clonotype occurred many times. The antigen is unknown. The CDR3 contains 14 residues. The ends were cut back, 6 bases at V and 1 base at J, with 12 bases in the middle. Germline assignment: CDR1 MNHNS and CDR2 SASEGT. The TCR was taken from a human donor with low-grade glioma or glioblastoma, undergoing nonglioma brain surgery, or in good health (not recorded which). This chain joins TRBV6-1 and TRBJ2-5, with D perhaps being TRBD1 or TRBD2 (5 bases each). The specimen sequenced was glioma tissue, nonneoplastic brain tissue, or PBMCs (not recorded which). The CDR3 nucleotides read TGTGCCAGCAGGCCCTCGGGGCCCCAAGAGACCCAGTACTTC. It yields the protein CASRPSGPQETQYF.